This T cell receptor (beta chain) comes out of a study of shared clonotypes between healthy human individuals. About the research overall: Per donor, CD8 memory used one plate, CD8 naive used two, CD4 memory used three and CD4 naive used three.

Only in-frame clones appear in the TCRdb table, and some are missing; sequencing was by immunoSEQ multiplex PCR. The sample holds about 1 million clones, about 80% seen once. V trimming: 6 bases; J trimming: 8 bases; junction bases outside the gene matches: 16. The CDR3 totals 16 residues. CDR1 and CDR2 from the germline V gene are SGHNT and YYREEE (reference sequence). Overall study findings and caveats: Sampling covered blood only; tissue repertoires likely differ.

This clone was recorded once. The antigen is undetermined. The receptor's source is a man between 18 and 29 years old in good health. The specimen was memory CD4+ T cells sorted from blood. Sample subset: CD45RA-negative fraction. The chain is built from TRBV5-4 and TRBJ2-1; TRBD1 matches 8 bases. The CDR3 is CASKPGNGQGRDEQFF. In nucleotides, the CDR3 is TGTGCCAGCAAACCAGGAAACGGACAGGGCAGGGATGAGCAGTTCTTC.